One sample yielded the 3 T cell receptor beta chains listed below, sequenced in a study of T-cell memory formation after mild COVID-19. TCRdb processed the 5' RACE reads anew with MiXCR; each CDR3 protein has one entry. The repertoire holds 210,000 or so distinct CDR3 sequences, with 27% as singletons. The sample comprised PBMCs or a T cell subset sorted from them (not recorded which). Source of these receptors: an adult woman who had mild COVID-19 (a few samples of this study predate the infection). Cell type and time point are not known.

This clonotype was found a few times. The chain combines TRBV12-3 or TRBV12-4 with TRBJ2-5; the D call may be TRBD1 or TRBD2 (5 bases each). The CDR3 has 14 amino acids. Trimming left V 4 bases short and J 2 bases short, with 11 bases between. For the CDR3, the DNA is TGTGCCAGCAGTTCCTTCGGGACGCAAGAGACCCAGTACTTC. Its protein product is CASSSFGTQETQYF.

This clonotype appeared a single time. This chain joins TRBV6-1 and TRBJ2-1; D remains ambiguous. The germline CDR1 and CDR2 sequences are MNHNS and SASEGT. The CDR3 has 14 residues. V lost 7 bases and J 5 bases, leaving 15 bases between the germline ends. As DNA, the CDR3 is TGTGCCAGCACGGGTCCCGCCCCACACAATGAGCAGTTCTTC. Encoded protein: CASTGPAPHNEQFF.

This chain links TRBV4-3 with TRBJ1-1; D is possibly TRBD1 (6 bases). The germline V gene encodes CDR1 LGHNA and CDR2 YSLEER. Trimming cost V 8 bases and J 1 base, with 14 bases left between them. The CDR3 is 14 amino acids. Written as DNA, the CDR3 is TGCGCCAGCCGCCTACAGGGTAAGAACACTGAAGCTTTCTTT. Residues: CASRLQGKNTEAFF.